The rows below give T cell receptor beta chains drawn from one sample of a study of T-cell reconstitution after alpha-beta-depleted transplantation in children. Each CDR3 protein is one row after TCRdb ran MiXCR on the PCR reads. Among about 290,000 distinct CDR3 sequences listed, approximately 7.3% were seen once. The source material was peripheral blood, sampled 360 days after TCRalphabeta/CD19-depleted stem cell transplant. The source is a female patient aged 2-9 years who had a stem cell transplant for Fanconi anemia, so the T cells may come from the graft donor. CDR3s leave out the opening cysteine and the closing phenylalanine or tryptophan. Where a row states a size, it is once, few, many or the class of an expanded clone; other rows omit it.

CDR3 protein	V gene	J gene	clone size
ASSYPGLAGDIRQQF	TRBV28	TRBJ2-1	few
ASSQPGFDYGSLSYEQY	TRBV4-1	TRBJ2-7	many
ASSRASDTTDTQY	TRBV4-2	TRBJ2-3	many
ASSTNAEETQY	TRBV18	TRBJ2-5	few
SARARGHGGYT	TRBV20-1	TRBJ1-2	many
ASSPYRTLGSGELF	TRBV27	TRBJ2-2	.
ASSSVEPGGVNPQH	TRBV27	TRBJ1-5	few
ATSRDWAEQNTEAF	TRBV15	TRBJ1-1	many
ASSLAPGGVGEKLF	TRBV7-9	TRBJ1-4	few
ASTSPGGIKAF	TRBV12-3/TRBV12-4	TRBJ1-1	.
SVGLNPRSSGQF	TRBV29-1	TRBJ2-1	many
ASSPKDNTEAF	TRBV18	TRBJ1-1	.
ASRSAGAANYGYT	TRBV5-1	TRBJ1-2	.
ASSFYLAGQETQY	TRBV12-3/TRBV12-4	TRBJ2-5	many
ASYQSAGGPLDVEAF	TRBV9	TRBJ1-1	.
ASSQRQGGSNEQF	TRBV3-1	TRBJ2-1	few
ASSSRTGPRSYT	TRBV12-1	TRBJ1-2	many
ASSQVLRLSYNEQF	TRBV3-1	TRBJ2-1	many
ASSDPGLAGTDTQY	TRBV18	TRBJ2-3	many
ATSRGGHVTSTDTQY	TRBV15	TRBJ2-3	.
SARPAWGAHQPQH	TRBV20-1	TRBJ1-5	few
ASSGSELTGRAYEQY	TRBV25-1	TRBJ2-7	many
ATSRGGDGKLF	TRBV15	TRBJ1-4	many
ASSQDEMLGTDTQY	TRBV4-1	TRBJ2-3	once
SARAEGYFNEKLF	TRBV20-1	TRBJ1-4	many
ASSPRRGYNEQF	TRBV11-2	TRBJ2-1	.
ASSLDPQTGFTGELF	TRBV11-3	TRBJ2-2	.
ASSRTFYGADTEAF	TRBV18	TRBJ1-1	.
ASSSDYNSYNEQF	TRBV7-9	TRBJ2-1	medium-sized
ASSQVGERGRGKLF	TRBV4-1	TRBJ1-4	few
ASSLSSIEQY	TRBV12-3/TRBV12-4	TRBJ2-7	many